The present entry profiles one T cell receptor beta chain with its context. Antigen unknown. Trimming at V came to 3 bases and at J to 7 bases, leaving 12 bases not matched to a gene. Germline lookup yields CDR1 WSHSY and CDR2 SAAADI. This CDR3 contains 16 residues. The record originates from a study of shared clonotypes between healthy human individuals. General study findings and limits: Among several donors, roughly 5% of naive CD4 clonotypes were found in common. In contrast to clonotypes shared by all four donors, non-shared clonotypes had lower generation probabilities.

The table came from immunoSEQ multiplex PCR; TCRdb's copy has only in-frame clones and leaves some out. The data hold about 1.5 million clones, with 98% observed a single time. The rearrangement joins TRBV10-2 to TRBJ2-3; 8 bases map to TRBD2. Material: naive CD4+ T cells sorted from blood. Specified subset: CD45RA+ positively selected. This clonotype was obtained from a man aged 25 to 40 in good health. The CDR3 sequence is CASSEYGTRGENTQYF. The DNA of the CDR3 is TGCGCCAGCAGTGAATACGGGACTAGGGGGGAGAATACGCAGTATTTT.